The TCR beta chain described here comes from a study of PD-L1 blockade in urothelial cancer. Assay: immunoSEQ multiplex PCR; the TCRdb copy retains only in-frame clones and omits some. The table lists around 100,000 clones, 85% to 95% of them singletons. General study findings and limits: Better survival was predicted when blood TCR clonality before treatment fell below the median.

Time point meaning: peripheral blood 6 weeks after treatment start. Pretreatment and on-treatment blood mononuclear cell samples were taken, totaling between 1 and 8 time points per patient. As regards this clone: What it recognizes is unknown.

The sequence came from a man aged 60 to 75 with urothelial cancer. Source: PBMCs, taken around atezolizumab (anti-PD-L1) treatment.

CDR3 region: CASSEFRTSTDTQYF. DNA of the CDR3: TGTGCCAGCAGTGAATTTAGGACTAGCACAGATACGCAGTATTTT. The chain recombines TRBV6-1 with TRBJ2-3; maybe TRBD2 (5 bases). V gave up 2 bases and J gave up 0 bases, with 9 bases separating them. This CDR3 has 15 amino acids. The germline V gene encodes CDR1 MNHNS and CDR2 SASEGT.